Below, 23 T cell receptor beta chains from the same sample are listed, as sequenced in a study of cytomegalovirus exposure and HLA in healthy donors. This PCR relied on a set of 60 Vbeta primers and 13 Jbeta primers. Profiled with immunoSEQ multiplex PCR; TCRdb holds only in-frame clones, not every one. The sample shows 55,000 to 70,000 clones, about four fifths of them seen only once. The material sequenced was PBMCs. The receptor source for this set is a middle-aged woman in good health and CMV-seronegative.

The V and J genes are TRBV7-2 and TRBJ1-3; D may be TRBD1 (6 bases). V was cut by 5 bases and J by 0 bases, with 14 bases left in between. The germline CDR1 and CDR2 sequences are SGHTA and FQGNSA. The CDR3 loop spans 16 amino acids. CDR3 bases: TGTGCCAGCAGCACGGGACACCAGAGCTCTGGAAACACCATATATTTT. As protein: CASSTGHQSSGNTIYF. The whole variable domain, filled in from reference TRBV7-2 and TRBJ1-3, reads GAGVSQSPSNKVTEKGKDVELRCDPISGHTALYWYRQSLGQGLEFLIYFQGNSAPDKSGLPSDRFSAERTGGSVSTLTIQRTQQEDSAVYLCASSTGHQSSGNTIYFGEGSWLTVV.

The table lists this clone with a count of one. The chain joins TRBV9 to TRBJ2-1, with a tentative D call TRBD1 (6 bases). Germline CDR1 and CDR2: SGDLS and YYNGEE. V lost 6 bases to trimming and J lost 4 bases, with 17 bases between them. The CDR3 has 15 amino acids. For the CDR3, the DNA is TGTGCCAGCACCTCATCAGGGGCAGAATACAATGAGCAGTTCTTC. Protein product: CASTSSGAEYNEQFF.

This chain uses TRBV29-1 with TRBJ2-7; 7 positions agree with TRBD1. The CDR3 loop spans 13 amino acids. V lost 5 bases to trimming and J lost 2 bases; unmatched junction nucleotides: 6. Germline CDR1 is SQVTM and CDR2 is ANQGSEA. CDR3 nucleotide sequence: TGCAGCGTTTACCGGGACAGCCCCTACGAGCAGTACTTC. This codes for CSVYRDSPYEQYF.

The chain links TRBV7-9 to TRBJ2-1, with 10 positions matching TRBD2. Germline lookup yields CDR1 SEHNR and CDR2 FQNEAQ (reference sequence). With V trimmed by 8 bases and J by 5 bases, 3 bases remained unmatched. The CDR3 runs 13 residues. CDR3 nucleotides: TGTGCCAGCGTTACTAGCGGGAACAATGAGCAGTTCTTC. It encodes CASVTSGNNEQFF.

V is TRBV28 and J is TRBJ2-7, with 10 bases aligning to TRBD2. This CDR3 spans 15 amino acids. The trim removed 5 bases at V and 1 base at J, leaving 5 bases unmatched. CDR1 MDHEN and CDR2 SYDVKM come from the germline V gene. The CDR3 loop reads CASSPGTSVSYEQYF. The CDR3 DNA follows: TGTGCCAGCAGTCCCGGGACTAGCGTTTCCTACGAGCAGTACTTC.

The sample holds a few counts of this clone. The DNA for the CDR3 is TGTGCCAGCAGCGTGGGACAGACGCGGGATCAGCCCCAGCATTTT. Its translation is CASSVGQTRDQPQHF. This chain joins TRBV7-9 and TRBJ1-5, with 7 bases fitting TRBD1. This CDR3 contains 15 residues. Germline-derived CDR1 and CDR2 are SEHNR and FQNEAQ (reference sequence). V shed 5 bases, J shed 5 bases, and the junction held 9 bases outside the gene matches.

The chain combines TRBV6-1 with TRBJ1-2, with D uncertain. Between the trimmed V and J ends, which lost 3 bases and 4 bases, there was a span of 15 bases. The CDR3 has 15 amino acids. Germline CDR1 MNHNS, CDR2 SASEGT. The CDR3 region is CASSEDGWSGYGYTF. The CDR3 bases are TGTGCCAGCAGTGAGGATGGCTGGAGTGGCTATGGCTACACCTTC.

The chain has TRBV9 and TRBJ2-3; possible D gene TRBD1, 6 bases. From germline, CDR1 is SGDLS and CDR2 YYNGEE. The V end lost 4 bases, the J end lost 6 bases, and 18 bases lay between the germline ends. The CDR3 contains 15 residues. The CDR3 bases are TGTGCCAGCAGCCCAGGGGCGGACCAGTTGGATACGCAGTATTTT. Translated: CASSPGADQLDTQYF.

This chain uses TRBV5-6 with TRBJ2-3; D might be TRBD2 (6 bases). Germline CDR1 reads SGHDT; CDR2 reads YYEEEE. With 4 bases removed from V and 0 bases from J, the gap between germline ends came to 15 bases. The CDR3 covers 16 residues. The CDR3 coding sequence is TGTGCCAGCAGCCCCCCGGGACTCCCTAGCACAGATACGCAGTATTTT. It is translated as CASSPPGLPSTDTQYF.

The V and J genes are TRBV7-3 and TRBJ2-3; D is unclear. The CDR3 covers 13 residues. The V end was cut by 3 bases, the J end by 2 bases, with 6 bases between. The germline V gene has CDR1 SGHTA and CDR2 FQGTGA. Here the CDR3 reads CASSFPNTDTQYF. The CDR3 DNA follows: TGTGCCAGCAGCTTCCCTAACACAGATACGCAGTATTTT.

The chain employs TRBV5-1 and TRBJ1-2; 9 bases line up with TRBD1. The V segment lost 0 bases and the J segment 2 bases; nucleotides outside the gene matches: 2. This CDR3 contains 15 residues. In germline, CDR1 is SGHRS, CDR2 YFSETQ. The CDR3 DNA sequence: TGCGCCAGCAGCTTGGGACAGGGGGGCAACTATGGCTACACCTTC. Translation gives CASSLGQGGNYGYTF. The full variable domain, rest sourced from reference TRBV5-1 and TRBJ1-2, is KAGVTQTPRYLIKTRGQQVTLSCSPISGHRSVSWYQQTPGQGLQFLFEYFSETQRNKGNFPGRFSGRQFSNSRSEMNVSTLELGDSALYLCASSLGQGGNYGYTFGSGTRLTVV.

J is TRBJ2-2 and V is TRBV4-1, with D perhaps TRBD2 (6 bases). The germline V gene has CDR1 MGHRA and CDR2 YSYEKL. Deletions cut 0 bases from V and 2 bases from J, with 16 bases between. CDR3 size: 18 residues. CDR3 in amino acids: CASSQDAPRGINTGELFF. In DNA, the CDR3 is TGCGCCAGCAGCCAAGATGCCCCCCGCGGGATCAACACCGGGGAGCTGTTTTTT.

The V and J genes are TRBV7-8 and TRBJ2-3; perhaps TRBD1 as D (6 bases). The CDR3 covers 14 residues. The germline V gene encodes CDR1 SGHVS and CDR2 FQNEAQ. V was clipped by 10 bases and J by 1 base, with 15 bases between them. CDR3 amino acids: CATRGGRGTDTQYF. CDR3 nucleotide sequence: TGTGCCACCCGAGGGGGAAGGGGCACAGATACGCAGTATTTT.

The chain recombines TRBV28 with TRBJ1-4; perhaps TRBD1 as D (5 bases). The CDR3 sequence is 14 residues long. With 3 bases removed from V and 7 bases from J, the gap between germline ends came to 12 bases. Germline values: CDR1 MDHEN, CDR2 SYDVKM. DNA of the CDR3: TGTGCCAGCAGTTTTCTAGGGGAAAGTGAAAAACTGTTTTTT. As protein: CASSFLGESEKLFF.

J is TRBJ2-1 and V is TRBV6-6; D not resolved. Trimming removed 5 bases at V and 5 bases at J, with 10 bases between. Germline V lookup: CDR1 MNHNY, CDR2 SVGAGI (reference sequence). The CDR3 loop spans 13 amino acids. The CDR3 bases are TGTGCCAGCAGTCCCCGACTTAACAATGAGCAGTTCTTC. It codes for CASSPRLNNEQFF.

This clone was picked up a small number of times. V usage is TRBV7-9 and J usage is TRBJ2-1; 7 bases align to TRBD2. V dropped 3 bases and J dropped 6; count of bases not matched to a gene: 5. The CDR3 loop spans 14 amino acids. The germline V gene has CDR1 SEHNR and CDR2 FQNEAQ (reference sequence). In nucleotides, the CDR3 is TGTGCCAGCAGCTTTTCGGGAGGCCTCAATGAGCAGTTCTTC. This translates into CASSFSGGLNEQFF.

J is TRBJ2-2 and V is TRBV7-9, with 11 bases aligning to TRBD2. Germline CDR1 and CDR2: SEHNR and FQNEAQ (reference sequence). With 4 bases clipped from V and 5 bases from J, the junction kept 3 bases outside the gene matches. This CDR3 region has 15 residues. The CDR3 DNA reads TGTGCCAGCAGCTCAGCTAGCGGGAGGACCGGGGAGCTGTTTTTT. This sequence encodes CASSSASGRTGELFF.

The V gene is TRBV9, the J gene TRBJ2-7; 10 bases agree with TRBD2. V was clipped by 4 bases and J by 2 bases; unmatched bases: 6. The CDR3 consists of 15 residues. From germline, CDR1 is SGDLS and CDR2 YYNGEE. As DNA, the CDR3 is TGTGCCAGCAGCCCCCGGACTAGCGGTACCTACGAGCAGTACTTC. It yields the protein CASSPRTSGTYEQYF.

This clone was detected only a few times. The chain couples TRBV27 to TRBJ2-2; perhaps TRBD2 as D (6 bases). The CDR3 length is 17 residues. V lost 2 bases and J lost 5, with 18 bases in between. The germline gives CDR1 MNHEY, CDR2 SMNVEV (reference sequence). CDR3 residues: CASSLAGGIRQTGELFF. The CDR3 DNA sequence: TGTGCCAGCAGTTTAGCTGGGGGGATTCGCCAAACCGGGGAGCTGTTTTTT.

The chain recombines TRBV28 with TRBJ2-6; 7 positions agree with TRBD2. V was pared by 7 bases and J by 0 bases, with 3 bases of the junction left unmatched. The CDR3 sequence is 15 residues long. CDR1 and CDR2 (germline): MDHEN, SYDVKM. The DNA for the CDR3 is TGTGCCAGCACCGGCGGGAGCTCTGGGGCCAACGTCCTGACTTTC. This gives the protein CASTGGSSGANVLTF.

This clone was recorded a few times. The chain couples TRBV4-1 to TRBJ2-7; the match to TRBD2 covers 7 bases. Per germline, CDR1 MGHRA and CDR2 YSYEKL. This CDR3 region has 15 residues. Trimming took 1 base from V and 7 from J; bases not matched to a gene: 10. The CDR3 sequence is CASSQGPSGSEEQYF. The CDR3 DNA sequence: TGCGCCAGCAGCCAAGGGCCTAGCGGCTCGGAAGAGCAGTACTTC.

The CDR3 DNA follows: TGTGCCAGCCAACCCTCGGGGGGACAGGGGTTAGGGGAGCAGTACTTC. Translation: CASQPSGGQGLGEQYF. The V and J genes are TRBV28 and TRBJ2-7; the match to TRBD1 covers 10 bases. V was clipped by 8 bases and J by 7 bases; unmatched bases: 17. CDR3 length: 16 residues. Germline V gene lookup returns CDR1 MDHEN and CDR2 SYDVKM.

The chain couples TRBV2 to TRBJ2-3; the D gene is possibly TRBD2 (6 bases). From germline, CDR1 is SNHLY and CDR2 FYNNEI. V was pared by 4 bases and J by 7 bases, with 12 bases between. The CDR3 spans 13 residues. The CDR3 loop reads CASSVSTRHTQYF. The CDR3 DNA sequence: TGTGCCAGCAGTGTCTCGACTAGACATACGCAGTATTTT.